These 13 T cell receptor beta chains came from one sample sequenced in a study of T cells after yellow fever vaccination. TCRdb reanalysed the 5' RACE reads using MiXCR and keeps one entry per CDR3 protein. The sample records some 600,000 distinct CDR3 sequences, about a sixth being singletons. The sample was PBMCs, taken 5 days after the first yellow fever vaccination. Receptor source: a young man who received the YFV17D yellow fever vaccine.

The V and J genes are TRBV5-4 and TRBJ1-1; perhaps TRBD1 as D (6 bases). The CDR3 totals 15 residues. CDR1 is SGHNT, CDR2 YYREEE, per germline (reference sequence). Trimming pared 9 bases from V and 1 base from J, leaving 19 bases between. The CDR3 DNA is TGTGCCATCAAAGGGGGGGGATGGAAGAACACTGAAGCTTTCTTT. This encodes CAIKGGGWKNTEAFF.

The gene calls are TRBV2 and TRBJ1-6; D remains unclear. Germline V gene data show CDR1 as SNHLY and CDR2 as FYNNEI. V lost 3 bases and J 8 bases, leaving 17 bases between the germline ends. This CDR3 spans 16 amino acids. CDR3 DNA sequence: TGTGCCAGCAGTGATTTAGGCAGGCTATGGGATTCACCCCTCCACTTT. This sequence encodes CASSDLGRLWDSPLHF.

The chain has TRBV12-3 or TRBV12-4 and TRBJ2-1; TRBD2 matches 10 bases. Germline trimming cut 0 bases from V and 10 bases from J; bases unmatched to any gene: 6. This CDR3 contains 15 residues. CDR3 sequence reads: CASSLAKLAGREQFF. As DNA, the CDR3 is TGTGCCAGCAGTTTAGCGAAACTAGCGGGGAGGGAGCAGTTCTTC.

This clonotype has a count of ten or more. The chain recombines TRBV7-9 with TRBJ2-5, with D possibly being TRBD1 (5 bases). CDR3 length equals 14 residues. Trimming stripped 3 bases from V and 7 bases from J, with 15 bases between. From germline, CDR1 is SEHNR and CDR2 FQNEAQ (reference sequence). The CDR3: CASSFGSPRGTQYF. The CDR3 region has the DNA TGTGCCAGCAGCTTCGGCAGCCCAAGGGGGACCCAGTACTTC.

This clonotype has more than one count but fewer than ten. V and J are TRBV7-8 and TRBJ2-7, with 8 positions matching TRBD1. Germline V gene data show CDR1 as SGHVS and CDR2 as FQNEAQ. The CDR3 has 16 amino acids. Unmatched junction bases numbered 11, after V lost 5 bases and J lost 2 bases. CDR3 loop: CASSATPGTGTYEQYF. DNA of the CDR3: TGTGCCAGCAGCGCCACTCCCGGGACAGGAACCTACGAGCAGTACTTC.

This clonotype showed up just a few times. V is TRBV5-6 and J is TRBJ2-1; D remains ambiguous. The CDR3 has 14 amino acids. CDR1 and CDR2 from the germline V gene are SGHDT and YYEEEE. The ends were cut back, 0 bases at V and 5 bases at J, with 9 bases in the middle. As DNA, the CDR3 is TGTGCCAGCAGCTTGGGGCAAGGGAACAATGAGCAGTTCTTC. Translating it yields CASSLGQGNNEQFF. Supplemented by reference TRBV5-6 and TRBJ2-1, the full variable domain reads DAGVTQSPTHLIKTRGQQVTLRCSPKSGHDTVSWYQQALGQGPQFIFQYYEEEERQRGNFPDRFSGHQFPNYSSELNVNALLLGDSALYLCASSLGQGNNEQFFGPGTRLTVL.

Only a few counts were recorded for this clonotype. At one end, the junction sequence differs from germline, possibly due to a read error. CDR3 bases: TGCAGCGCCGGGAGGGGTGGCACTGATACGCAGTATTTT. This codes for CSAGRGGTDTQYF. V gene TRBV29-1 combines with J gene TRBJ2-3, with 8 bases lining up with TRBD2. CDR1 is SQVTM and CDR2 is ANQGSEA in the germline V gene. The CDR3 spans 13 residues.

V is TRBV13 and J is TRBJ2-5; TRBD1 or TRBD2 may be the D gene (5 bases each). Germline V gene data show CDR1 as PRHDT and CDR2 as FYEKMQ (reference sequence). Trimming removed 5 bases at V and 1 base at J, with 11 bases between. The CDR3 totals 14 residues. CDR3 sequence reads: CASSERDGQETQYF. The CDR3 DNA reads as TGTGCCAGCAGCGAACGGGACGGCCAAGAGACCCAGTACTTC.

The rearrangement links TRBV15 to TRBJ2-7; D unresolved. Trimming removed 0 bases from V and 3 bases from J, with 6 bases in between. Germline assignment: CDR1 LNHNV and CDR2 YYDKDF (reference sequence). This CDR3 comprises 13 residues. The CDR3 protein is CATSRENSYEQYV. The CDR3, as DNA: TGTGCCACCAGCAGAGAGAACAGCTACGAGCAGTACGTC.

The CDR3 reads CASRAFGTGGEAFF. DNA of the CDR3: TGTGCCAGCAGGGCCTTCGGGACGGGGGGTGAAGCTTTCTTT. The genes are TRBV7-9 and TRBJ1-1; a weak D match, TRBD1 (5 bases). The ends were cut back, 6 bases at V and 7 bases at J, with 18 bases in the middle. There are 14 residues in the CDR3. Germline CDR1 is SEHNR and CDR2 is FQNEAQ (reference sequence).

The CDR3 protein is CASSLFRNEQFF. The CDR3 DNA follows: TGTGCCAGCAGCTTGTTTAGGAATGAGCAGTTCTTC. The V and J genes are TRBV7-9 and TRBJ2-1; D unresolved. Trimming cost V 3 bases and J 7 bases, with 7 bases left between them. The germline V gene encodes CDR1 SEHNR and CDR2 FQNEAQ (reference sequence). The length of the CDR3 is 12 residues.

This clonotype was detected a few times. This rearrangement joins TRBV6-1 to TRBJ2-1; 11 bases map to TRBD2. The germline V gene encodes CDR1 MNHNS and CDR2 SASEGT. The CDR3 totals 15 residues. V shed 6 bases, J shed 3 bases, and the junction held 4 bases outside the gene matches. DNA for the CDR3: TGTGCCAGCAGGGCCGGGACTAGCGGCTACAATGAGCAGTTCTTC. Its translation is CASRAGTSGYNEQFF.

This clonotype was found a few times. V gene TRBV4-1 combines with J gene TRBJ2-1; the match to TRBD2 covers 7 bases. This CDR3 comprises 14 residues. Per the germline V gene, CDR1 is MGHRA and CDR2 is YSYEKL. The ends lost 0 bases at V and 8 bases at J; junction bases unmatched: 4. DNA of the CDR3: TGCGCCAGCAGCCAAGACCGACTAGCCGATGAGCAGTTCTTC. Translating it yields CASSQDRLADEQFF.